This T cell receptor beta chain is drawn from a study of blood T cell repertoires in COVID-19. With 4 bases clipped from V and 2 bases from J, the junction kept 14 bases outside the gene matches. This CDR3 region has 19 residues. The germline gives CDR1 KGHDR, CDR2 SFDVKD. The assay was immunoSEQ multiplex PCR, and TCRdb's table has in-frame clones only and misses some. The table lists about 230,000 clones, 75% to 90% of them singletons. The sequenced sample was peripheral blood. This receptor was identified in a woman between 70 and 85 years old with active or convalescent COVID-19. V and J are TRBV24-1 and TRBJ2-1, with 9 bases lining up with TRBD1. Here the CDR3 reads CATSDRGTGPTNPYNEQFF. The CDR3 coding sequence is TGTGCCACCAGTGACCGCGGGACAGGGCCGACGAACCCCTACAATGAGCAGTTCTTC.